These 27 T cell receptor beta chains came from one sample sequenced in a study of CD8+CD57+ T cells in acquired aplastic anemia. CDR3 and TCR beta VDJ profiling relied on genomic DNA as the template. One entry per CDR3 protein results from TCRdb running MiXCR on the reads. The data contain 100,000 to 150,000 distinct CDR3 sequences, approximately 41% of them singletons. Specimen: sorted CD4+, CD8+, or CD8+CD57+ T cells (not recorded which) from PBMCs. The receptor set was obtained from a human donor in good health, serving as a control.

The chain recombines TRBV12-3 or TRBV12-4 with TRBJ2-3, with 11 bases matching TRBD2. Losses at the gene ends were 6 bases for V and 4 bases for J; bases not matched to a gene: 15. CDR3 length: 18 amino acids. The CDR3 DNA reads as TGTGCCAGCAGGCCCAGTCCGGGACTAGCGGATGCCGCAGATACGCAGTATTTT. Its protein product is CASRPSPGLADAADTQYF.

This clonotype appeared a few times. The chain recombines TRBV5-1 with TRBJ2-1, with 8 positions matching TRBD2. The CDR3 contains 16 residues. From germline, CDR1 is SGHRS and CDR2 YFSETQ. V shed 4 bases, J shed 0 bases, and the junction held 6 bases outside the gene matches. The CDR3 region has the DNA TGCGCCAGCAGCCCGGGGGGGTCGAGCTCCTACAATGAGCAGTTCTTC. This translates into CASSPGGSSSYNEQFF.

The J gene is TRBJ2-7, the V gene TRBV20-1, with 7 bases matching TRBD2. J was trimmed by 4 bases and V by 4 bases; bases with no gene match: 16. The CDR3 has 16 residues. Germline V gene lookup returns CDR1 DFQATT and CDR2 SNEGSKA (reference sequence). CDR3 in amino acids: CSAILAQASGGYEQYF. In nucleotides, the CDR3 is TGCAGTGCTATTCTCGCTCAAGCTAGCGGTGGATACGAGCAGTACTTC.

CDR3 in DNA: TGTGCCAGCAGCCAAGTCAGGACGGGGACCTACGAGCAGTACTTC. Translating it yields CASSQVRTGTYEQYF. The chain links TRBV3-1 to TRBJ2-7; a possible D gene is TRBD2 (5 bases). V was trimmed by 1 base and J by 2 bases, leaving 12 bases between them. Germline assignment: CDR1 LGHDT and CDR2 YNNKEL (reference sequence). This CDR3 is 15 amino acids long.

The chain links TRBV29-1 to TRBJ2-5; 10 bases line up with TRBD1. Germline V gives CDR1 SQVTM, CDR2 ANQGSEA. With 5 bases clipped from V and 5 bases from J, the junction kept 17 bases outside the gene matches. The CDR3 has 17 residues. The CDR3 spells CSVPRRDRGILAETQYF. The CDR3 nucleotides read TGCAGCGTTCCACGCCGGGACAGGGGTATATTGGCCGAGACCCAGTACTTC. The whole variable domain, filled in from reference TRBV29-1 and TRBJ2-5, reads SAVISQKPSRDICQRGTSLTIQCQVDSQVTMMFWYRQQPGQSLTLIATANQGSEATYESGFVIDKFPISRPNLTFSTLTVSNMSPEDSSIYLCSVPRRDRGILAETQYFGPGTRLLVL.

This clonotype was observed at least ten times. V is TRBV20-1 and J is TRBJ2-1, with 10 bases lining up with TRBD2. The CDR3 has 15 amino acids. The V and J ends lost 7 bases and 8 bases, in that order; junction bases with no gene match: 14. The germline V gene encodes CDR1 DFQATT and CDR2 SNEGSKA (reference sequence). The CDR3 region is CSGIKREGRQDEQFF. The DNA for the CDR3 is TGCAGTGGTATTAAGCGGGAGGGCCGCCAGGATGAGCAGTTCTTC.

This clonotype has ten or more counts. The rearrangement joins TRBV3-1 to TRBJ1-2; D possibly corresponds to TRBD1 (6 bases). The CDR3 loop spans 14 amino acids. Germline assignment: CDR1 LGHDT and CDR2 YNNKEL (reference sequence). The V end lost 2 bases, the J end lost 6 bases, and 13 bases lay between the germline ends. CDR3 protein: CASSQPTGTNGYTF. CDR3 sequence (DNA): TGTGCCAGCAGCCAACCAACAGGGACGAATGGCTACACCTTC.

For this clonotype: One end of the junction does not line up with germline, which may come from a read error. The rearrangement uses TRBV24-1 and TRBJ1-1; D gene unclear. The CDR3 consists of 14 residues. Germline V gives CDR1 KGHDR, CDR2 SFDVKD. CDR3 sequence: CATSDSRPNTGASF. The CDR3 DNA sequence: TGTGCCACCAGTGATTCCAGACCGAACACTGGAGCTTCCTTT.

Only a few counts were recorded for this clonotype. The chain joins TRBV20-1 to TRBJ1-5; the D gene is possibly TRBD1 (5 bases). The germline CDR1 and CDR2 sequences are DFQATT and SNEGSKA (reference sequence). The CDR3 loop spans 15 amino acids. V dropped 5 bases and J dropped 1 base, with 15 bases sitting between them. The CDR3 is CSALSRDGSNQPQHF. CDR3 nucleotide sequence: TGCAGTGCTCTAAGCCGGGACGGAAGCAATCAGCCCCAGCATTTT.

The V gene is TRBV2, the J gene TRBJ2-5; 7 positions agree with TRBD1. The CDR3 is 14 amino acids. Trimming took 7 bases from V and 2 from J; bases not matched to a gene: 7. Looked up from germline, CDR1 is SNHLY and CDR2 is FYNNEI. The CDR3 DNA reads TGTGCCAGCATTCCCGGGACAGTTCAAGAGACCCAGTACTTC. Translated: CASIPGTVQETQYF.

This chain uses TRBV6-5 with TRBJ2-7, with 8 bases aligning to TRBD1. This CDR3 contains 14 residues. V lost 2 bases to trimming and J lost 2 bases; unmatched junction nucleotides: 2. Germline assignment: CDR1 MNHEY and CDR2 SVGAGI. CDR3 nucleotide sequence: TGTGCCAGCAGTTACGGACAGGGCACCTACGAGCAGTACTTC. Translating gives CASSYGQGTYEQYF.

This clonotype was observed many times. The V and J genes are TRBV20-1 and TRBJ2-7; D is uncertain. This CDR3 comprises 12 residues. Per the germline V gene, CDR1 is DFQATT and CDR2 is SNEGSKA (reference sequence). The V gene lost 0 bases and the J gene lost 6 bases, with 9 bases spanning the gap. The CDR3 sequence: CSARDKVGEQYF. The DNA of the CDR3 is TGCAGTGCTAGAGATAAAGTCGGCGAGCAGTACTTC.

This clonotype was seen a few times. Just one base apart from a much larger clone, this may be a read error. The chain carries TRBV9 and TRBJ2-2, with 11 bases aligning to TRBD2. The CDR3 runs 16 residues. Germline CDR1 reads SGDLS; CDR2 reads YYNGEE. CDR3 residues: CASSVTSGARTGELVF. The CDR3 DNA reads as TGTGCCAGCAGTGTGACTAGCGGGGCGAGGACCGGGGAGCTGGTTTTT.

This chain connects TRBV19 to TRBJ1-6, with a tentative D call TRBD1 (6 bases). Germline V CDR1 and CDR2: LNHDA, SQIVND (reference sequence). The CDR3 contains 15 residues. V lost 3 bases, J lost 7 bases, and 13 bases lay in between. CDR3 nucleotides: TGTGCCAGTAGTATTCGGACAGTGACGAATTCACCCCTCCACTTT. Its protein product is CASSIRTVTNSPLHF.

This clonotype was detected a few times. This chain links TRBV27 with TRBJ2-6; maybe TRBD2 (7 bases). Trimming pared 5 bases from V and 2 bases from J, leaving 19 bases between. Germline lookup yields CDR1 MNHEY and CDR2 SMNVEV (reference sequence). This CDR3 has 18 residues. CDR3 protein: CASSGGGGAAAGANVLTF. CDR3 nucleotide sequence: TGTGCCAGCAGTGGGGGAGGGGGAGCGGCAGCTGGGGCCAACGTCCTGACTTTC.

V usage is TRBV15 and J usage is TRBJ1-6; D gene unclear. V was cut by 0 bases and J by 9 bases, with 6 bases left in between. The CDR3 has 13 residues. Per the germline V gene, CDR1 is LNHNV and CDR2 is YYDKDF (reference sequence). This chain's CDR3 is CATSRDRGSPLHF. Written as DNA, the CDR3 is TGTGCCACCAGCAGAGACCGGGGTTCACCCCTCCACTTT.

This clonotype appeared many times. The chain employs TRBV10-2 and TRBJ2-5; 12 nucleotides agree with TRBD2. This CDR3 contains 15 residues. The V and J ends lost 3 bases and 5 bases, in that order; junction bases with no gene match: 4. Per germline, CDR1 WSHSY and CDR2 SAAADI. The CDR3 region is CASSDELAGGETQYF. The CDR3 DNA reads TGCGCCAGCAGTGACGAACTAGCGGGAGGTGAGACCCAGTACTTC.

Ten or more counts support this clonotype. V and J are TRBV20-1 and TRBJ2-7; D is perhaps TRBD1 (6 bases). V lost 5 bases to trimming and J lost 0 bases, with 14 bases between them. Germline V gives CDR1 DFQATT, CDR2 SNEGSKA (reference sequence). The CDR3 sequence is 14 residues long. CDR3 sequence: CSARHRASSYEQYF. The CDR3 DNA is TGCAGTGCTCGTCACAGGGCCAGCTCCTACGAGCAGTACTTC.

The CDR3 here is CARITIGYTF. As DNA, the CDR3 is TGTGCCAGGATAACCATCGGCTACACCTTC. This chain connects TRBV6-1 to TRBJ1-2; D gene unclear. The CDR3 has 10 amino acids. V lost 9 bases and J 8 bases, leaving 10 bases between the germline ends. The germline CDR1 and CDR2 sequences are MNHNS and SASEGT.

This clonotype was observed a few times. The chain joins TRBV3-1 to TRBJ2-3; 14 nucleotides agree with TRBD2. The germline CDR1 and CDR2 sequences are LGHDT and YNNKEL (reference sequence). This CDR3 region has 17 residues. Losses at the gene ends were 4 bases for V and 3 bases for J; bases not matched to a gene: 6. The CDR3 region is CASSRGTSGSGTDTQYF. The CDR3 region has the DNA TGTGCCAGCAGCCGGGGGACTAGCGGGAGTGGGACAGATACGCAGTATTTT.

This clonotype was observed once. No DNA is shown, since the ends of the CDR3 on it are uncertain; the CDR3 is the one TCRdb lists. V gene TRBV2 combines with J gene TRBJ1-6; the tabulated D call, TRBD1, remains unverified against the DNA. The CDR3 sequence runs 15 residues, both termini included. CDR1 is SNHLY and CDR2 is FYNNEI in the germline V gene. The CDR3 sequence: CASSVGRGSNSPLHF.

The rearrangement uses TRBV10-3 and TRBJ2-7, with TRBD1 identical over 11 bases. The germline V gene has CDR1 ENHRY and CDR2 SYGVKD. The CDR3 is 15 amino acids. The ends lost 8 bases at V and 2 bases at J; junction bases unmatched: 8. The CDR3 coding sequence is TGTGCCATCGCGGTTCCGGGACAGGGGGCCTACGAGCAGTACTTC. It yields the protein CAIAVPGQGAYEQYF.

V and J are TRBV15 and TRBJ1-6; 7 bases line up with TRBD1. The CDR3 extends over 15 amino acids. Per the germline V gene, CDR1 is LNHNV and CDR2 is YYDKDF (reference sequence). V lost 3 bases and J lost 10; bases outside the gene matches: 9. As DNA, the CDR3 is TGTGCCACCAGCAGCGTAGACAGGGAAAGATCACCCCTCCACTTT. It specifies CATSSVDRERSPLHF.

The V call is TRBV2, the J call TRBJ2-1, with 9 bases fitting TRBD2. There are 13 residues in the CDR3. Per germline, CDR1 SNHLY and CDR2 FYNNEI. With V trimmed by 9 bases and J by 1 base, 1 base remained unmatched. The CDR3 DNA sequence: TGTGCCAGTAGCGGGGGTTCCTACAATGAGCAGTTCTTC. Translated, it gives CASSGGSYNEQFF.

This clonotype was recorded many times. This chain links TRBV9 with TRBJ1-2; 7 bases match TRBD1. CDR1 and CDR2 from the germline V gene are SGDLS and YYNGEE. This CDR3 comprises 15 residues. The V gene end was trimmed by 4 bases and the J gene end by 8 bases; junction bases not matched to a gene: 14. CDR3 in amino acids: CASSPQLEGASGYTF. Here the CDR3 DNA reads TGTGCCAGCAGCCCCCAATTGGAGGGGGCCTCGGGCTACACCTTC.

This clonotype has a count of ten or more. In DNA, the CDR3 is TGTGCCAGCAGCTGGGCAGGAGGGGACACTGAAGCTTTCTTT. Protein product: CASSWAGGDTEAFF. The chain is built from TRBV11-2 and TRBJ1-1, with D possibly TRBD1 on 5 matching bases. This CDR3 has 14 residues. V was trimmed by 4 bases and J by 3 bases, leaving 12 bases between them. The germline gives CDR1 SGHAT, CDR2 FQNNGV. Drawing the rest from reference TRBV11-2 and TRBJ1-1, the complete variable domain is EAGVAQSPRYKIIEKRQSVAFWCNPISGHATLYWYQQILGQGPKLLIQFQNNGVVDDSQLPKDRFSAERLKGVDSTLKIQPAKLEDSAVYLCASSWAGGDTEAFFGQGTRLTVV.

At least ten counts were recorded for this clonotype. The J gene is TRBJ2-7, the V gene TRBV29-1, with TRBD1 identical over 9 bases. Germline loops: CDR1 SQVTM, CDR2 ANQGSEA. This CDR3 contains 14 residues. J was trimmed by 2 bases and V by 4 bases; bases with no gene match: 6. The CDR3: CSVVRDRVPYEQYF. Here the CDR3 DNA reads TGCAGCGTTGTGAGGGACAGGGTCCCCTACGAGCAGTACTTC.